These 15 T cell receptor beta chains share one sample of origin, sequenced in a study of human T cells and chemical hapten exposure. The template was total RNA from unfractionated whole blood. TCRdb itself ran the 5' RACE reads through MiXCR, one entry per CDR3 protein. This table holds about 140,000 distinct CDR3 sequences, roughly 4% found once. These receptors all stem from a female donor in good health.

This clonotype was found a few times. The CDR3 protein is CASSDPGGGETQYF. The CDR3 DNA reads as TGTGCCAGCAGTGACCCAGGGGGAGGGGAGACCCAGTACTTC. The rearrangement uses TRBV12-3 or TRBV12-4 and TRBJ2-5; D tentatively fits TRBD1 or TRBD2 (7 bases each). This CDR3 is built from 14 residues. V was cut by 5 bases and J by 5 bases, with 15 bases left in between.

This clonotype was found a few times. A much larger clonotype is one base distant, so this may be a read error. This chain links TRBV4-3 with TRBJ2-7; D ambiguous. Germline assignment: CDR1 LGHNA and CDR2 YSLEER. The CDR3 contains 17 residues. The chain's CDR3 is CASSHWRLGRSSDEQYF. The CDR3 DNA reads TGCGCCAGCAGCCACTGGCGTCTTGGCAGGAGCTCCGACGAGCAGTACTTC.

Many counts were recorded for this clonotype. The V call is TRBV2, the J call TRBJ2-5, with D perhaps assigned TRBD1 or TRBD2 (6 bases each). Trimming stripped 7 bases from V and 3 bases from J, with 36 bases between. In germline, CDR1 is SNHLY, CDR2 FYNNEI. The CDR3 has 21 residues. CDR3 nucleotides: TGTGCCAGCATAGGAGCGGAAGACGGAAAGGGGGGAACGAACTTCGAAGAGACCCAGTACTTC. Translated, it gives CASIGAEDGKGGTNFEETQYF.

In its sample, this clonotype was seen many times. This chain joins TRBV27 and TRBJ2-7; TRBD1 matches 10 bases. The germline gives CDR1 MNHEY, CDR2 SMNVEV (reference sequence). Germline trimming cut 6 bases from V and 3 bases from J; bases unmatched to any gene: 2. The CDR3 sequence is 13 residues long. The CDR3 here is CASSRDRGYEQYF. CDR3 nucleotide sequence: TGTGCCAGCAGCCGGGACAGGGGCTACGAGCAGTACTTC.

This clonotype was picked up many times. This rearrangement joins TRBV27 to TRBJ2-2; D might be TRBD1 (6 bases). V shed 1 base and J shed 5 bases, with 11 bases lying between them. The length of the CDR3 is 15 residues. Germline CDR1 and CDR2: MNHEY and SMNVEV (reference sequence). The CDR3 sequence is CASSLYQGLTGELFF. Here the CDR3 DNA reads TGTGCCAGCAGTTTATACCAGGGGTTAACCGGGGAGCTGTTTTTT.

This clonotype was seen only once. This may be a read error: a much more frequent sequence differs by one nucleotide. The CDR3 protein is CASSLGHKENLFF. CDR3 bases: TGTGCCAGCAGTCTGGGACACAAAGAAAATCTGTTTTTT. The chain carries TRBV7-9 and TRBJ1-4; D is possibly TRBD1 (6 bases). The CDR3 contains 13 residues. Germline lookup yields CDR1 SEHNR and CDR2 FQNEAQ (reference sequence).

Ten or more counts support this clonotype. The chain joins TRBV5-1 to TRBJ2-7, with a possible D match to TRBD2 (6 bases). The CDR3 sequence is 15 residues long. Germline CDR1 reads SGHRS; CDR2 reads YFSETQ. V lost 6 bases and J lost 2, with 18 bases in between. The CDR3 protein is CASTRTKKPPYEQYF. Here the CDR3 DNA reads TGCGCCAGCACTAGGACTAAGAAGCCGCCCTACGAGCAGTACTTC.

In its sample, this clonotype was seen a few times. The junction does not match germline at one end; this may be a read error. CDR3 loop: CAISESAGDHPQHF. The CDR3 DNA reads TGTGCCATCAGTGAGTCGGCAGGGGATCACCCCCAGCATTTT. The genes are TRBV10-3 and TRBJ1-5; TRBD1 might be the D (6 bases). Looked up from germline, CDR1 is ENHRY and CDR2 is SYGVKD. The CDR3 consists of 14 residues.

This clonotype has at least ten counts. V is TRBV5-1 and J is TRBJ1-2; 9 nucleotides agree with TRBD1. V was pared by 7 bases and J by 5 bases, with 3 bases of the junction left unmatched. The CDR3 is 12 amino acids. Germline V CDR1 and CDR2: SGHRS, YFSETQ. The CDR3 spells CASQGQGYGYTF. DNA for the CDR3: TGCGCCAGCCAGGGACAGGGATATGGCTACACCTTC. Drawing the rest from reference TRBV5-1 and TRBJ1-2, the complete variable domain is KAGVTQTPRYLIKTRGQQVTLSCSPISGHRSVSWYQQTPGQGLQFLFEYFSETQRNKGNFPGRFSGRQFSNSRSEMNVSTLELGDSALYLCASQGQGYGYTFGSGTRLTVV.

This clonotype occurred many times. This chain uses TRBV14 with TRBJ2-5; the D gene is possibly TRBD1 (6 bases). Germline V gene lookup returns CDR1 SGHDN and CDR2 FVKESK. The germline V and J ends were trimmed by 1 base and 2 bases, with 11 bases remaining between them. The CDR3 extends over 15 amino acids. The CDR3 DNA follows: TGTGCCAGCAGCCAAGTTTTAGACAGGCAAGAGACCCAGTACTTC. Translation: CASSQVLDRQETQYF. The complete variable domain, with remaining parts taken from reference TRBV14 and TRBJ2-5, reads EAGVTQFPSHSVIEKGQTVTLRCDPISGHDNLYWYRRVMGKEIKFLLHFVKESKQDESGMPNNRFLAERTGGTYSTLKVQPAELEDSGVYFCASSQVLDRQETQYFGPGTRLLVL.

This clonotype has a count of ten or more. The genes are TRBV7-9 and TRBJ2-3; 10 bases are shared with TRBD2. The CDR3 length is 16 residues. V gave up 5 bases and J gave up 1 base; unmatched junction bases: 6. Germline V gene sequence: CDR1 SEHNR, CDR2 FQNEAQ (reference sequence). CDR3 bases: TGTGCCAGCAGCAGACGGACTAGCGGTGGCACAGATACGCAGTATTTT. This sequence encodes CASSRRTSGGTDTQYF.

In its sample, this clonotype was seen many times. V usage is TRBV20-1 and J usage is TRBJ2-1, with 8 bases fitting TRBD2. The J segment lost 2 bases and the V segment lost 6 bases, leaving 6 bases of the junction unmatched. This CDR3 is built from 14 residues. Per the germline V gene, CDR1 is DFQATT and CDR2 is SNEGSKA (reference sequence). The CDR3 DNA is TGCAGTGCAGGCTCCGGGGGGGCCTACAATGAGCAGTTCTTC. Its protein is CSAGSGGAYNEQFF.

This clonotype was observed a few times. The rearrangement joins TRBV20-1 to TRBJ2-1; no definite D call. Germline V gene data show CDR1 as DFQATT and CDR2 as SNEGSKA (reference sequence). V lost 8 bases, J lost 3 bases, and 14 bases lay in between. This CDR3 has 13 residues. The CDR3 region is CSKVGRFYNEQFF. The CDR3 nucleotides are TGCAGTAAGGTCGGGCGTTTCTACAATGAGCAGTTCTTC.

This clonotype was seen more than once but under ten times. The chain has TRBV6-5 and TRBJ1-5, with TRBD1 matching over 7 bases. The germline V gene encodes CDR1 MNHEY and CDR2 SVGAGI. Trimming cost V 5 bases and J 1 base; bases outside gene matches: 8. CDR3 length: 16 residues. The CDR3 DNA follows: TGTGCCAGCAGTACGGGACAGCGGTACAGCAATCAGCCCCAGCATTTT. This gives the protein CASSTGQRYSNQPQHF.

This clonotype was observed many times. The chain combines TRBV13 with TRBJ1-2; 8 bases map to TRBD1. Germline CDR1 is PRHDT and CDR2 is FYEKMQ (reference sequence). The V segment lost 5 bases and the J segment 7 bases; nucleotides outside the gene matches: 9. CDR3 size: 14 residues. The CDR3 protein is CASSTGQGLRGYTF. The CDR3 DNA reads TGTGCCAGCAGCACTGGACAGGGCCTTCGTGGCTACACCTTC.